One sample yielded the 29 T cell receptor beta chains listed below, sequenced in a study of blood T cell repertoires in COVID-19. Using immunoSEQ multiplex PCR, the repertoire was profiled, and TCRdb retains in-frame clones only, with some absent. The repertoire holds about 230,000 clones, with around 92% as singletons. Sequencing used PBMCs or T cells enriched from blood (not recorded which). The source is a woman in her 30s with acute COVID-19.

The gene calls are TRBV6-2 or TRBV6-3 and TRBJ1-1; D is ambiguous. The CDR3 spans 15 residues. Trimming took 5 bases from V and 8 from J, leaving 21 bases between them. Germline loops: CDR1 MNHEY, CDR2 SVGEGT. CDR3 sequence reads: CASSLAPAGKVEAFF. In DNA, the CDR3 is TGTGCCAGCAGTCTCGCCCCCGCGGGGAAAGTGGAAGCTTTCTTT.

V usage is TRBV4-1 and J usage is TRBJ1-6; D ambiguous. The CDR3 is made up of 15 amino acids. Germline V lookup: CDR1 MGHRA, CDR2 YSYEKL. V was trimmed by 2 bases and J by 8 bases, leaving 13 bases between them. CDR3 DNA: TGCGCCAGCAGCCAACCGGGTCCAGTGGATTCACCCCTCCACTTT. Translating gives CASSQPGPVDSPLHF.

As for this clone: Different DNA sequences within this sample yield the same CDR3. The chain recombines TRBV9 with TRBJ2-7; D remains unclear. This CDR3 region has 14 residues. V was shortened by 0 bases and J by 4 bases, with 11 bases between the two germline ends. From germline, CDR1 is SGDLS and CDR2 YYNGEE. CDR3 residues: CASSVGAGTYEQYF. Written as DNA, the CDR3 is TGTGCCAGCAGCGTAGGGGCTGGTACGTACGAGCAGTACTTC.

V and J are TRBV6-2 or TRBV6-3 and TRBJ2-1; D may be TRBD2 (5 bases). V lost 3 bases and J lost 5, with 8 bases in between. CDR3 length equals 13 residues. CDR1 and CDR2 from the germline V gene are MNHEY and SVGEGT. The CDR3 DNA reads as TGTGCCAGCAGTTATGGAGGCCACAATGAGCAGTTCTTC. It is translated as CASSYGGHNEQFF.

The chain employs TRBV19 and TRBJ1-1, with D maybe TRBD1 (5 bases). There are 15 residues in the CDR3. V was cut by 6 bases and J by 5 bases, with 19 bases left in between. Germline V lookup: CDR1 LNHDA, CDR2 SQIVND (reference sequence). CDR3 coding DNA: TGTGCCAGTAGCCCCCCGTTCCAGGGAGGGACTGAAGCTTTCTTT. It encodes CASSPPFQGGTEAFF.

This clone showed up just a few times. The chain joins TRBV28 to TRBJ2-7; D is unclear. V dropped 2 bases and J dropped 4 bases, with 9 bases sitting between them. CDR1 is MDHEN and CDR2 is SYDVKM in the germline V gene. The CDR3 extends over 13 amino acids. For the CDR3, the DNA is TGTGCCAGCAGTTTAGCGGCCTATTACGAGCAGTACTTC. Amino acid sequence: CASSLAAYYEQYF.

CDR3 region: CASSERTANTEAFF. CDR3 in DNA: TGTGCCAGCAGTGAGCGGACGGCGAACACTGAAGCTTTCTTT. The gene calls are TRBV6-2 or TRBV6-3 and TRBJ1-1; D is unresolved. Germline values: CDR1 MNHEY, CDR2 SVGEGT. With 5 bases removed from V and 1 base from J, the gap between germline ends came to 11 bases. The CDR3 totals 14 residues.

This rearrangement joins TRBV20-1 to TRBJ1-5; 8 positions agree with TRBD1. CDR3 size: 16 residues. J was trimmed by 1 base and V by 3 bases; bases with no gene match: 8. The germline V gene has CDR1 DFQATT and CDR2 SNEGSKA (reference sequence). The CDR3 region is CSASSPDRGSNQPQHF. CDR3 coding DNA: TGCAGTGCTAGTTCTCCTGACAGGGGCAGCAATCAGCCCCAGCATTTT.

The chain is built from TRBV6-2 or TRBV6-3 and TRBJ2-2, with a tentative D call TRBD2 (7 bases). Germline loops: CDR1 MNHEY, CDR2 SVGEGT. There are 14 residues in the CDR3. The ends were cut back, 5 bases at V and 3 bases at J, with 10 bases in the middle. CDR3: CASSGGADTGELFF. The CDR3 DNA is TGTGCCAGCAGTGGGGGGGCCGACACCGGGGAGCTGTTTTTT.

This clone was picked up one time. V usage is TRBV9 and J usage is TRBJ1-4; TRBD1 aligns across 8 bases. The V segment lost 3 bases and the J segment 8 bases; nucleotides outside the gene matches: 6. CDR1 and CDR2 (germline): SGDLS, YYNGEE. This CDR3 comprises 14 residues. The CDR3 here is CASSDDRGGEKLFF. The CDR3 nucleotides are TGTGCCAGCAGCGACGACAGGGGTGGCGAAAAACTGTTTTTT.

Comment on this clone: Other DNA sequences from this sample encode an identical CDR3 as well. V gene TRBV2 combines with J gene TRBJ2-3, with 7 bases lining up with TRBD1. After removal of 4 bases from V and 1 base from J, the junction contained 2 bases not matched to a gene. CDR1 is SNHLY, CDR2 FYNNEI, per germline. This CDR3 region has 14 residues. The CDR3 here is CASSGGTGTDTQYF. The CDR3, as DNA: TGTGCCAGCAGTGGAGGGACAGGCACAGATACGCAGTATTTT.

The genes are TRBV21-1 and TRBJ1-6; the table assigns TRBD1, which was not confirmed against the DNA. TRBV21-1 is a known pseudogene. This CDR3 has 17 amino acids. The CDR3 DNA reads as TGTGCCAGCAGCAAATCGGAGGGGGCGCATTATAATTCACCCCTCCACTTT. Translated, it gives CASSKSEGAHYNSPLHF.

The rearrangement links TRBV19 to TRBJ1-1; TRBD1 agrees at 7 bases. This CDR3 contains 14 residues. CDR1 and CDR2 (germline): LNHDA, SQIVND (reference sequence). The V and J ends lost 3 bases and 4 bases, in that order; junction bases with no gene match: 5. Here the CDR3 reads CASSIRDRATEAFF. The CDR3 DNA reads TGTGCCAGTAGTATCCGAGACAGGGCCACTGAAGCTTTCTTT.

The chain couples TRBV6-1 to TRBJ2-2, with TRBD2 as a possible D gene (7 bases). Trimming pared 3 bases from V and 1 base from J, leaving 9 bases between. The CDR3 extends over 15 amino acids. CDR1 and CDR2 from the germline V gene are MNHNS and SASEGT. The CDR3 loop is CASSEGGQNTGELFF. The DNA for the CDR3 is TGTGCCAGCAGTGAGGGGGGGCAGAACACCGGGGAGCTGTTTTTT.

The V call is TRBV9, the J call TRBJ1-6, with D hard to call. The V gene lost 4 bases and the J gene lost 0 bases, with 8 bases spanning the gap. Per the germline V gene, CDR1 is SGDLS and CDR2 is YYNGEE. The CDR3 contains 15 residues. The CDR3 loop is CASSMGSSYNSPLHF. In DNA form, the CDR3 reads TGTGCCAGCAGCATGGGGAGCTCCTATAATTCACCCCTCCACTTT. Filled out from reference TRBV9 and TRBJ1-6, the complete variable domain reads DSGVTQTPKHLITATGQRVTLRCSPRSGDLSVYWYQQSLDQGLQFLIQYYNGEERAKGNILERFSAQQFPDLHSELNLSSLELGDSALYFCASSMGSSYNSPLHFGNGTRLTVT.

This clone was seen once. The CDR3 region is CAISGTKFSGNTIYF. DNA for the CDR3: TGTGCCATCAGTGGGACAAAATTCTCTGGAAACACCATATATTTT. The chain joins TRBV10-3 to TRBJ1-3, with D maybe TRBD1 (5 bases). The CDR3 is 15 amino acids. Trimming pared 4 bases from V and 0 bases from J, leaving 10 bases between. Germline loops: CDR1 ENHRY, CDR2 SYGVKD.

The V gene is TRBV27, the J gene TRBJ2-7, with 7 positions matching TRBD1. The ends lost 6 bases at V and 9 bases at J; junction bases unmatched: 14. The germline gives CDR1 MNHEY, CDR2 SMNVEV (reference sequence). The CDR3 contains 14 residues. The CDR3 spells CASRETRGFSVQYF. In nucleotides, the CDR3 is TGTGCCAGCAGGGAAACCAGGGGGTTTAGCGTGCAGTACTTC.

CDR3 sequence: CASSSPQGNTEAFF. As DNA, the CDR3 is TGTGCCAGCAGCTCCCCCCAGGGGAACACTGAAGCTTTCTTT. The genes are TRBV7-9 and TRBJ1-1; D may be TRBD1 (5 bases). V was trimmed by 4 bases and J by 1 base, leaving 10 bases between them. The CDR3 is 14 amino acids. In germline, CDR1 is SEHNR, CDR2 FQNEAQ (reference sequence).

The chain combines TRBV5-1 with TRBJ1-1; D gene unclear. The CDR3 totals 15 residues. Trimming pared 0 bases from V and 6 bases from J, leaving 15 bases between. Germline V CDR1 and CDR2: SGHRS, YFSETQ. The CDR3 DNA follows: TGCGCCAGCAGCTTGGAAACCGCGGGCCGAGCTGAAGCTTTCTTT. Its translation is CASSLETAGRAEAFF.

The chain is built from TRBV7-2 and TRBJ1-2; a weak D match, TRBD1 (5 bases). The CDR3 sequence is 13 residues long. Germline V gene lookup returns CDR1 SGHTA and CDR2 FQGNSA. V lost 3 bases to trimming and J lost 4 bases, with 9 bases between them. In DNA form, the CDR3 reads TGTGCCAGCAGCTTGGACAACGTCTATGGCTACACCTTC. Encoded protein: CASSLDNVYGYTF.

This rearrangement joins TRBV5-1 to TRBJ2-7, with 8 bases identical to TRBD2. This CDR3 has 16 amino acids. J gave up 1 base and V 0 bases, and 6 bases lay outside the gene matches. Germline V gives CDR1 SGHRS, CDR2 YFSETQ. CDR3 residues: CASSLEAGTSSYEQYF. The DNA of the CDR3 is TGCGCCAGCAGCTTGGAAGCCGGGACTAGTTCCTACGAGCAGTACTTC.

The V call is TRBV27, the J call TRBJ1-2; 9 nucleotides match TRBD1. This CDR3 has 14 amino acids. V dropped 3 bases and J dropped 7; count of bases not matched to a gene: 6. The germline gives CDR1 MNHEY, CDR2 SMNVEV (reference sequence). The chain's CDR3 is CASSFRGTGFGYTF. The CDR3 nucleotides read TGTGCCAGCAGTTTTCGTGGGACAGGGTTTGGCTACACCTTC.

V and J are TRBV20-1 and TRBJ1-2; D remains ambiguous. Germline V lookup: CDR1 DFQATT, CDR2 SNEGSKA (reference sequence). The length of the CDR3 is 11 residues. V was clipped by 0 bases and J by 8 bases, with 7 bases between them. Here the CDR3 reads CSARDWRGYTF. The CDR3, as DNA: TGCAGTGCTAGAGATTGGAGGGGCTACACCTTC.

The CDR3 DNA reads TGTGCCAGCAGCTCGGGGTATAGTGGGACAGGGATCGTCAATGAGCAGTTCTTC. It yields the protein CASSSGYSGTGIVNEQFF. The chain links TRBV11-2 to TRBJ2-1, with TRBD1 matching over 9 bases. Germline trimming cut 4 bases from V and 6 bases from J; bases unmatched to any gene: 16. The germline CDR1 and CDR2 sequences are SGHAT and FQNNGV. The CDR3 sequence is 18 residues long.

The genes are TRBV7-9 and TRBJ2-1, with TRBD1 matching over 8 bases. Germline V CDR1 and CDR2: SEHNR, FQNEAQ (reference sequence). The CDR3 loop spans 13 amino acids. V shed 5 bases, J shed 9 bases, and the junction held 6 bases outside the gene matches. For the CDR3, the DNA is TGTGCCAGCAGCCCTACAGGGACAGGTGAGCAGTTCTTC. Translated, it gives CASSPTGTGEQFF.

Only one count was recorded for this clone. V is TRBV28 and J is TRBJ1-2, with unresolved D. V was trimmed by 7 bases and J by 3 bases, leaving 15 bases between them. Germline-derived CDR1 and CDR2 are MDHEN and SYDVKM. The CDR3 has 14 amino acids. Here the CDR3 DNA reads TGTGCCAGCATAACCCCCGGGAGGGACTATGGCTACACCTTC. Its translation is CASITPGRDYGYTF.

This clone was detected a few times. The chain carries TRBV14 and TRBJ2-6, with D possibly being TRBD1 (5 bases). Per germline, CDR1 SGHDN and CDR2 FVKESK. Between the trimmed V and J ends, which lost 1 base and 3 bases, there was a span of 16 bases. This CDR3 has 18 amino acids. In DNA, the CDR3 is TGTGCCAGCAGCCAAGGCTGGGGCAGGGCCGTTGGGGCCAACGTCCTGACTTTC. Protein: CASSQGWGRAVGANVLTF. The full variable domain, completed using reference TRBV14 and TRBJ2-6, is EAGVTQFPSHSVIEKGQTVTLRCDPISGHDNLYWYRRVMGKEIKFLLHFVKESKQDESGMPNNRFLAERTGGTYSTLKVQPAELEDSGVYFCASSQGWGRAVGANVLTFGAGSRLTVL.

The chain joins TRBV5-1 to TRBJ2-3; D might be TRBD1 (5 bases). The length of the CDR3 is 17 residues. The germline V gene encodes CDR1 SGHRS and CDR2 YFSETQ. V gave up 0 bases and J gave up 2 bases, with 16 bases separating them. The CDR3 sequence is CASSLARAGSDTDTQYF. The CDR3 DNA reads TGCGCCAGCAGCTTGGCCAGGGCAGGATCCGACACAGATACGCAGTATTTT.

The chain couples TRBV6-5 to TRBJ2-3; 8 positions agree with TRBD1. Germline V lookup: CDR1 MNHEY, CDR2 SVGAGI. The CDR3 consists of 15 residues. After removal of 4 bases from V and 6 bases from J, the junction contained 9 bases not matched to a gene. The CDR3 spells CASSFLDRTGDTQYF. In DNA, the CDR3 is TGTGCCAGCAGTTTTTTGGACCGGACAGGGGATACGCAGTATTTT.